This is a list of T cell receptor beta chains from one sample in a study of blood T cell repertoires in COVID-19. Sequencing used immunoSEQ multiplex PCR; TCRdb keeps in-frame clones, though not all of them. Of about 170,000 clones listed, about 83% were seen once; the top ten hold roughly 8%. Sequencing used peripheral blood. The receptors come from a man between 60 and 75 years old with acute or convalescent COVID-19. The CDR3 runs from the conserved cysteine through the conserved F or W. Fields, in order: V gene, D gene, clone size, CDR3 length, J gene, CDR3 DNA, CDR3 protein. The D gene is left open where the match is weak. Size is stated for part of the rows, as once, few or many counts, or as a class when the clone is expanded.

>TRBV28|TRBD1|-|15|TRBJ1-2
TGTGCCAGCAGTCCCGATCTAACAGGGGGCAACGGCTACACCTTC
CASSPDLTGGNGYTF
>TRBV24-1|-|once|17|TRBJ2-1
TGTGCCACCAGTGAAAGGGGGGGAGGCAGCCCCTACAATGAGCAGTTCTTC
CATSERGGGSPYNEQFF
>TRBV5-4|-|once|17|TRBJ2-2
TGTGCCAGCAGCAGAGGGTCGTTTGGGGGCATTACCGGGGAGCTGTTTTTT
CASSRGSFGGITGELFF
>TRBV6-5|-|-|15|TRBJ2-3
TGTGCCAGCAGTTACTCGGGACACCCCCGCGATACGCAGTATTTT
CASSYSGHPRDTQYF
>TRBV7-2|TRBD1|-|15|TRBJ2-7
TGTGCCAGCAGCTTAGCCGGACAGGGTTACTACGAGCAGTACTTC
CASSLAGQGYYEQYF
>TRBV16|-|-|15|TRBJ2-7
TGTGCCAGCAGGGAGGACCCTCTCGAGGGTTACGAGCAGTACTTC
CASREDPLEGYEQYF
>TRBV10-3|-|-|15|TRBJ1-5
TGTGCCATCAGTGAAGGGGCGGCTTACAATCAGCCCCAGCATTTT
CAISEGAAYNQPQHF
>TRBV19|TRBD1|-|13|TRBJ1-1
TGTGCCAGTAGTATGGACAGGGTGACTGAAGCTTTCTTT
CASSMDRVTEAFF
>TRBV5-1|TRBD1|-|14|TRBJ2-3
TGCGCCAGCAGCTCACTGGGACAGCCAGATACGCAGTATTTT
CASSSLGQPDTQYF
>TRBV27|TRBD2|-|15|TRBJ2-7
TGTGCCAGCAGAAACCTAGCGGGGGGCTTCTACGAGCAGTACTTC
CASRNLAGGFYEQYF
>TRBV3-1/TRBV3-2|-|-|12|TRBJ1-1
TGTGCCAGCAGGAGAGGGAACACTGAAGCTTTCTTT
CASRRGNTEAFF
>TRBV28|-|-|17|TRBJ2-7
TGTGCCAGCAGTTTAAATGTAGGTGCAGGGGACCCCTACGAGCAGTACTTC
CASSLNVGAGDPYEQYF
>TRBV6-2/TRBV6-3|-|-|12|TRBJ1-1
TGTGCCAGCAGCCACATGAACACTGAAGCTTTCTTT
CASSHMNTEAFF
>TRBV5-1|-|-|14|TRBJ2-7
TGCGCCAGCAGCTTGGAGGCGGTTTCCTACGAGCAGTACTTC
CASSLEAVSYEQYF
>TRBV30|TRBD1|-|16|TRBJ2-6
TGTGCCTGGAGTGACAGGGGAAGCTCTGGGGCCAACGTCCTGACTTTC
CAWSDRGSSGANVLTF
>TRBV7-2|-|-|15|TRBJ2-3
TGTGCCAGCAGCTTAGCGACGACAGGCACAGATACGCAGTATTTT
CASSLATTGTDTQYF
>TRBV4-1|TRBD1|-|13|TRBJ1-2
TGCGCCAGCAGCCTAACAGGGGACTATGGCTACACCTTC
CASSLTGDYGYTF
>TRBV19|-|-|13|TRBJ1-2
TGTGCCAGTAGTATCCCAGGGGTCTATGGCTACACCTTC
CASSIPGVYGYTF
>TRBV2|TRBD1|-|12|TRBJ2-6
TGTGCCAGCAGTGCCTCGACAGGGGCCCTGACTTTC
CASSASTGALTF
>TRBV5-1|TRBD2|-|16|TRBJ2-7
TGCGCCAGCAGCTTGGTACTAGCGGGGGTCTCCTACGAGCAGTACTTC
CASSLVLAGVSYEQYF
>TRBV5-4|TRBD2|once|15|TRBJ2-5
TGTGCCAGCAGTTCGGGGTCGGGGGGGCAAGAGACCCAGTACTTC
CASSSGSGGQETQYF
>TRBV7-8|TRBD1|few|15|TRBJ1-2
TGTGCCAGCAGCGAGAGACAGGGGGGTAACTATGGCTACACCTTC
CASSERQGGNYGYTF
>TRBV10-3|TRBD2|-|14|TRBJ2-3
TGTGCCATCAGCTCTAGCGGGAGTCGGAATACGCAGTATTTT
CAISSSGSRNTQYF
>TRBV11-2|-|few|13|TRBJ1-1
TGTGCCAGCACCTTTGGAGTGAACACTGAAGCTTTCTTT
CASTFGVNTEAFF
>TRBV7-9|-|once|17|TRBJ2-1
TGTGCCAGCAGCTCCCTGAGGGGGGGTAGCTCCTACAATGAGCAGTTCTTC
CASSSLRGGSSYNEQFF
>TRBV3-1/TRBV3-2|-|-|12|TRBJ2-7
TGTGCCAGTGCGACAAGCTCCTACGAGCAGTACTTC
CASATSSYEQYF
>TRBV5-6|-|-|14|TRBJ2-7
TGTGCCAGCAGCTTGGCAGACAGTGCCTACGAGCAGTACTTC
CASSLADSAYEQYF
>TRBV2|TRBD1|-|17|TRBJ2-6
TGTGCCAGCACCAGAAACAGGGGGAGGTCTGGGGCCAACGTCCTGACTTTC
CASTRNRGRSGANVLTF
>TRBV7-2|-|-|13|TRBJ1-1
TGTGCCAGCAGAAACAGGGTGAACACTGAAGCTTTCTTT
CASRNRVNTEAFF
>TRBV30|-|-|13|TRBJ1-2
TGTGCCTGGAGTGTACTGGTGGGAGCTGGCTACACCTTC
CAWSVLVGAGYTF
>TRBV6-5|-|once|13|TRBJ1-3
TGTGCCAGCACCAACGAAGGGGGAGACACCATATATTTT
CASTNEGGDTIYF
>TRBV15|-|once|13|TRBJ2-7
TGTGCCACCAGCAGAGAGCGGGGCTACGAGCAGTACTTC
CATSRERGYEQYF
>TRBV7-2|-|-|14|TRBJ1-2
-
CASSLVGTGSLETF
>TRBV18|-|-|15|TRBJ2-7
TGTGCCAGCTCACCACCCGACAGGCGGACCTACGAGCAGTACTTC
CASSPPDRRTYEQYF
>TRBV19|-|-|14|TRBJ2-1
TGTGCCAGTAGTATTAGCTGGTCGGGCAATGAGCAGTTCTTC
CASSISWSGNEQFF
>TRBV2|-|-|13|TRBJ2-5
TGTGCCAGCATGCAGGGGTCGAGGGAGACCCAGTACTTC
CASMQGSRETQYF
>TRBV5-6|TRBD1|-|12|TRBJ2-1
TGTGCCAGCAGCTGGGGACAGGCTGAGCAGTTCTTC
CASSWGQAEQFF